Following are 14 T cell receptor beta chains from one sample sequenced in a study of blood T cells in healthy people across ages. Alongside a J-beta primer mix, a sample-barcoded 5' primer served in a second PCR lasting about 7 to 11 cycles. TCRdb passed the 5' RACE reads through MiXCR, listing each CDR3 protein once. The sample has around 520,000 distinct CDR3 sequences, roughly a quarter seen once; the top ten hold under 4.5%. This sample also appeared in a second study, on T cells of mothers and their children.

Input material: blood. These receptors came from a boy aged 2 to 9 in good health.

The gene calls are TRBV4-2 and TRBJ2-7; 11 bases agree with TRBD2. CDR1 and CDR2 (germline): LGHNA, YNFKEQ. Trimming took 4 bases from V and 5 from J; bases not matched to a gene: 4. This CDR3 has 14 amino acids. The CDR3 region has the DNA TGTGCCAGCAGCCTTAGCGGGGGGGCCCACGAGCAGTACTTC. This gives the protein CASSLSGGAHEQYF.

In its sample, this clonotype was seen many times. This rearrangement joins TRBV7-9 to TRBJ2-5; D remains ambiguous. V lost 1 base, J lost 1 base, and 7 bases lay in between. This CDR3 contains 14 residues. Germline loops: CDR1 SEHNR, CDR2 FQNEAQ (reference sequence). The CDR3 spells CASSLVQFQETQYF. In DNA, the CDR3 is TGTGCCAGCAGCTTAGTCCAGTTCCAAGAGACCCAGTACTTC. The full variable domain, with the rest looked up from reference TRBV7-9 and TRBJ2-5, is DTGVSQNPRHKITKRGQNVTFRCDPISEHNRLYWYRQTLGQGPEFLTYFQNEAQLEKSRLLSDRFSAERPKGSFSTLEIQRTEQGDSAMYLCASSLVQFQETQYFGPGTRLLVL.

This chain uses TRBV19 with TRBJ2-5, with 11 bases identical to TRBD2. The end of the DNA aligns better with TRBJ2-1, so the J call may be wrong. Germline lookup yields CDR1 LNHDA and CDR2 SQIVND (reference sequence). The CDR3 sequence is 15 residues long. Here the CDR3 DNA reads TGTGCCAGTAGTATTACTAGCGGGAGAGCCAATGAGCAGTTCTTC. Encoded protein: CASSITSGRANEQFF.

V usage is TRBV7-2 and J usage is TRBJ2-1, with 7 bases lining up with TRBD2. Per germline, CDR1 SGHTA and CDR2 FQGNSA. The CDR3 totals 17 residues. V was pared by 5 bases and J by 4 bases, with 14 bases of the junction left unmatched. CDR3 loop: CASSLPTSRGFYNEQFF. The CDR3 bases are TGTGCCAGCAGCCTCCCGACTAGCCGAGGGTTTTACAATGAGCAGTTCTTC.

This chain connects TRBV3-1 to TRBJ2-1, with TRBD1 identical over 7 bases. J gave up 4 bases and V 4 bases, and 4 bases lay outside the gene matches. Germline CDR1 reads LGHDT; CDR2 reads YNNKEL (reference sequence). The CDR3 totals 14 residues. DNA of the CDR3: TGTGCCAGCAGCCTGGACAGGCTATACAATGAGCAGTTCTTC. Encoded protein: CASSLDRLYNEQFF.

This clonotype was recorded a few times. V gene TRBV20-1 combines with J gene TRBJ2-5; possible D gene TRBD1, 5 bases. Germline V CDR1 and CDR2: DFQATT, SNEGSKA (reference sequence). The length of the CDR3 is 12 residues. CDR3: CNRKSTQWTQYF. The CDR3, as DNA: TGCAACAGGAAGTCCACCCAGTGGACCCAGTACTTC.

This chain uses TRBV6-2 or TRBV6-3 with TRBJ2-2; a weak D match, TRBD2 (5 bases). The length of the CDR3 is 15 residues. Germline assignment: CDR1 MNHEY and CDR2 SVGEGT. Trimming removed 5 bases at V and 7 bases at J, with 17 bases between. The CDR3 bases are TGTGCCAGCAGTCTTCCGAGCGGAACCCGCGGGGAGCTGTTTTTT. The encoded protein is CASSLPSGTRGELFF.

The chain links TRBV18 to TRBJ2-7; D is perhaps TRBD1 or TRBD2 (5 bases each). Germline CDR1 KGHSH, CDR2 LQKENI. Trimming removed 3 bases from V and 2 bases from J, with 14 bases in between. The CDR3 loop spans 15 amino acids. CDR3 sequence reads: CASSPSGTDTYEQYF. CDR3 nucleotides: TGTGCCAGCTCACCCTCAGGGACCGACACCTACGAGCAGTACTTC.

The J gene is TRBJ2-3, the V gene TRBV28, with D maybe TRBD2 (6 bases). The CDR3 is made up of 15 amino acids. V was cut by 6 bases and J by 6 bases, with 19 bases left in between. Germline CDR1 MDHEN, CDR2 SYDVKM. DNA for the CDR3: TGTGCCAGCAGCCCCGGAGGGGACTTGTTGGATACGCAGTATTTT. This gives the protein CASSPGGDLLDTQYF.

The V and J genes are TRBV2 and TRBJ2-5, with D perhaps TRBD2 (6 bases). The germline CDR1 and CDR2 sequences are SNHLY and FYNNEI. V was pared by 7 bases and J by 4 bases, with 16 bases between. The CDR3 contains 14 residues. The CDR3 DNA is TGTGCCAGCAACGGAGCGGGCCGGGGAGAGACCCAGTACTTC. It translates to CASNGAGRGETQYF.

The V and J genes are TRBV27 and TRBJ2-5; tentatively, D is TRBD1 (6 bases). V was clipped by 2 bases and J by 4 bases, with 14 bases between them. Germline loops: CDR1 MNHEY, CDR2 SMNVEV (reference sequence). This CDR3 contains 15 residues. The CDR3 coding sequence is TGTGCCAGCAGTTTAGTAGGGGGAATGGGAGAGACCCAGTACTTC. This encodes CASSLVGGMGETQYF.

The J gene is TRBJ2-5, the V gene TRBV20-1; D might be TRBD2 (6 bases). The CDR3 consists of 14 residues. V gave up 3 bases and J gave up 1 base, with 12 bases separating them. Germline CDR1 DFQATT, CDR2 SNEGSKA (reference sequence). Here the CDR3 DNA reads TGCAGTGCTAGCCGTGGCGGGGCCCAAGAGACCCAGTACTTC. This encodes CSASRGGAQETQYF.

The chain has TRBV10-3 and TRBJ2-5; TRBD2 might be the D (6 bases). The better agreement between TRBJ2-7 and the DNA end casts doubt on the J call. This CDR3 has 12 residues. Per the germline V gene, CDR1 is ENHRY and CDR2 is SYGVKD. The CDR3 nucleotides are TGTTCCTACCCGGGACTTTCCTACGAGCAGTACTTC. Amino acid sequence: CSYPGLSYEQYF.

The chain's CDR3 is CSASVEASGSNEQFF. The DNA of the CDR3 is TGCAGTGCTAGTGTAGAGGCTAGCGGGAGCAATGAGCAGTTCTTC. This chain connects TRBV20-1 to TRBJ2-1; 10 bases line up with TRBD2. From germline, CDR1 is DFQATT and CDR2 SNEGSKA (reference sequence). The junction had 8 bases not matched to a gene; V was cut back by 3 bases and J by 6 bases. The CDR3 runs 15 residues.